The 9 T cell receptor beta chains below come from one sample, sequenced in a study of CD8+ T cells in alopecia areata. RNA extraction was followed by reverse transcription into cDNA, which acted as the sequencing template. Sequencing used immunoSEQ multiplex PCR; TCRdb keeps in-frame clones, though not all of them. The sample contains about 190,000 clones, roughly 64% of which appear only once. Noted treatment: oral pan-JAK inhibitor, 5-10 mg twice daily. Sample: CD4+ T cells sorted from blood, taken at week 4, from a patient treated with tofacitinib. These receptors came from a human donor with alopecia areata.

The gene calls are TRBV29-1 and TRBJ1-5, with a weak D call TRBD1 (5 bases). The CDR3 runs 16 residues. V was cut by 4 bases and J by 2 bases, with 18 bases left in between. Germline CDR1 is SQVTM and CDR2 is ANQGSEA. CDR3 region: CSVGYEGSGGNQPQHF. The CDR3 DNA reads TGCAGCGTTGGATATGAGGGGTCAGGAGGCAATCAGCCCCAGCATTTT.

The CDR3 loop reads CSVRGGRGGDTEAFF. CDR3 sequence (DNA): TGCAGCGTTCGTGGGGGGCGCGGAGGGGACACTGAAGCTTTCTTT. The rearrangement uses TRBV29-1 and TRBJ1-1; the D gene is possibly TRBD1 (6 bases). V lost 5 bases, J lost 3 bases, and 19 bases lay in between. This CDR3 contains 15 residues. Germline assignment: CDR1 SQVTM and CDR2 ANQGSEA. Variable domain in full (rest from reference TRBV29-1 and TRBJ1-1): SAVISQKPSRDICQRGTSLTIQCQVDSQVTMMFWYRQQPGQSLTLIATANQGSEATYESGFVIDKFPISRPNLTFSTLTVSNMSPEDSSIYLCSVRGGRGGDTEAFFGQGTRLTVV.

V is TRBV4-3 and J is TRBJ1-1; possible D gene TRBD1, 5 bases. The V gene's germline CDR1 is LGHNA and CDR2 YSLEER. The ends were cut back, 7 bases at V and 2 bases at J, with 14 bases in the middle. The CDR3 sequence is 14 residues long. The CDR3 nucleotides read TGCGCCAGCACCGAAAGCAGGGCCAACACTGAAGCTTTCTTT. Its protein product is CASTESRANTEAFF.

This chain joins TRBV5-1 and TRBJ1-1, with no clear D. V lost 4 bases to trimming and J lost 5 bases, with 15 bases between them. CDR1 is SGHRS, CDR2 YFSETQ, per germline. CDR3 length: 14 residues. CDR3 protein: CASSVGPQETEAFF. CDR3 nucleotide sequence: TGCGCCAGCAGCGTAGGCCCGCAGGAGACTGAAGCTTTCTTT.

In its sample, this clone was seen a few times. This chain joins TRBV5-1 and TRBJ2-5; 7 bases align to TRBD2. Germline V gene sequence: CDR1 SGHRS, CDR2 YFSETQ. CDR3 length: 15 amino acids. Trimming removed 5 bases from V and 2 bases from J; junction bases left unmatched: 9. CDR3: CASSRDPGGQETQYF. As DNA, the CDR3 is TGCGCCAGCAGTCGGGACCCGGGGGGACAAGAGACCCAGTACTTC.

J is TRBJ2-5 and V is TRBV11-2; the D is unclear. The CDR3 totals 13 residues. Germline V lookup: CDR1 SGHAT, CDR2 FQNNGV. V lost 4 bases to trimming and J lost 9 bases, with 15 bases between them. The CDR3 protein is CASSSQVAAAQYF. CDR3 nucleotide sequence: TGTGCCAGCAGCTCTCAGGTAGCCGCGGCCCAGTACTTC.

The chain employs TRBV7-2 and TRBJ2-2; 7 positions match TRBD2. CDR1 and CDR2 (germline): SGHTA, FQGNSA. V shed 4 bases and J 6 bases; nucleotides not matched to a gene: 5. The length of the CDR3 is 14 residues. The CDR3 DNA is TGTGCCAGCAGCTCCCGACTAGCCGCCGGGGAGCTGTTTTTT. Residues: CASSSRLAAGELFF.

The rearrangement links TRBV5-1 to TRBJ1-2; D gene uncertain. The germline V gene encodes CDR1 SGHRS and CDR2 YFSETQ. V was trimmed by 4 bases and J by 1 base, leaving 11 bases between them. This CDR3 spans 14 amino acids. Here the CDR3 DNA reads TGCGCCAGCAGCAAGACGGAACTTAACTATGGCTACACCTTC. It translates to CASSKTELNYGYTF.

The chain links TRBV28 to TRBJ1-2; D gene ambiguous. This CDR3 spans 14 amino acids. Germline loops: CDR1 MDHEN, CDR2 SYDVKM. V was pared by 6 bases and J by 0 bases, with 11 bases between. CDR3 bases: TGTGCCAGCAGGCCTTCTTGGGCTAACTATGGCTACACCTTC. Protein product: CASRPSWANYGYTF.